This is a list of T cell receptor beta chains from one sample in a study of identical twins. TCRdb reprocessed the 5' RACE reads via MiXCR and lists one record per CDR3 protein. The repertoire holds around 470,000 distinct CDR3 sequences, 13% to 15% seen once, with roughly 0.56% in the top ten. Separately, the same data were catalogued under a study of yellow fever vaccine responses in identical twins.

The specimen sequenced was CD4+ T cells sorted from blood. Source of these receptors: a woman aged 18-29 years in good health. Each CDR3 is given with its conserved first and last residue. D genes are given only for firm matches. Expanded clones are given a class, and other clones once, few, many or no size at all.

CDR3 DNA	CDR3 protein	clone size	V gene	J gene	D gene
TGTGCCAGCAGTGGACGACTAGCGGGAGAGGTGGGGTACAATGAGCAGTTCTTC	CASSGRLAGEVGYNEQFF	-	TRBV6-1	TRBJ2-1	TRBD2
TGTGCCAGCGCGGGACAGGGAAACAATGAGCAGTTCTTC	CASAGQGNNEQFF	few	TRBV18	TRBJ2-1	TRBD1
TGTGCCAGCAGTTATATGGTTGGGGACACTGAAGCTTTCTTT	CASSYMVGDTEAFF	few	TRBV6-5	TRBJ1-1	-
TGTGCCAGCAGGCCGGAAACTAGCGGGGGCTCCTACGAGCAGTACTTC	CASRPETSGGSYEQYF	few	TRBV6-1	TRBJ2-7	TRBD2
TGCGCCAGCAGCTTGTTAGTGGACAATGAGCAGTTCTTC	CASSLLVDNEQFF	few	TRBV5-1	TRBJ2-1	-
TGCAGTGCTAGTTGGGGATTTGAAGCTTTCTTT	CSASWGFEAFF	-	TRBV20-1	TRBJ1-1	-
TGTGCCAGCAGTTTATCTCGCGGGAGGGCCGGGGAGACCCAGTACTTC	CASSLSRGRAGETQYF	few	TRBV12-3/TRBV12-4	TRBJ2-5	TRBD2
TGCGCCAGCAGATTGGGCCGGACAACTAATGAAAAACTGTTTTTT	CASRLGRTTNEKLFF	-	TRBV10-2	TRBJ1-4	-
TGTGCCAGCAGTCGTTCGTCGGACAGGGGGGCAGCTTTCTTT	CASSRSSDRGAAFF	-	TRBV12-3/TRBV12-4	TRBJ1-1	TRBD1
TGCAGTGCTGGGGCCGGGACTGGAAACACCATATATTTT	CSAGAGTGNTIYF	few	TRBV20-1	TRBJ1-3	-
TGTGCCAGCAGTTTTGTGGGACAGGGAGACACAGATACGCAGTATTTT	CASSFVGQGDTDTQYF	-	TRBV28	TRBJ2-3	TRBD1
TGTGCCAGCAGCTGGGGGGGTTTGGAGAACTCCTACGAGCAGTACTTC	CASSWGGLENSYEQYF	few	TRBV7-8	TRBJ2-7	TRBD2
TGTGCCAGCAGCTTAGCGCTCGAGTCCTACGAGCAGTACTTC	CASSLALESYEQYF	-	TRBV7-4	TRBJ2-7	-
TGTGCCAGCAGCCCAAGACAGGGAGAAGGCTACACCTTC	CASSPRQGEGYTF	-	TRBV6-6	TRBJ1-2	TRBD1
TGTGCCAGCAGTTACTTCGAGCAGTACTTC	CASSYFEQYF	few	TRBV6-2/TRBV6-3	TRBJ2-7	-
TGTGCCAGCAGTTATGTTATGAGCTCCTACGAGCAGTACTTC	CASSYVMSSYEQYF	-	TRBV6-5	TRBJ2-7	-
TGTGCCAGTAAAAATAGCGGGAGGGCCTTATTTGGCGGGGAGCTGTTTTTT	CASKNSGRALFGGELFF	-	TRBV12-3/TRBV12-4	TRBJ2-2	TRBD2
TGTGCCAGCTCTGGACAGGGAGAGACCCAGTACTTC	CASSGQGETQYF	many	TRBV2	TRBJ2-5	TRBD1
TGTGCCAGCAGTTTAATGTGGCAGGGTTGGAGTGGCTACACCTTC	CASSLMWQGWSGYTF	-	TRBV27	TRBJ1-2	-